The rows below give T cell receptor beta chains drawn from one sample of a study of cytomegalovirus exposure and HLA in healthy donors. Assay: immunoSEQ multiplex PCR; the TCRdb copy retains only in-frame clones and omits some. The sample yields about 160,000 clones, 80% seen once. The sample consisted of PBMCs. Every receptor here comes from a man between 18 and 35 years old in good health and CMV-seropositive. Each CDR3 is given with its conserved first and last residue. The order of the fields is clone size, V gene, CDR3 length, D gene, J gene, CDR3 DNA, CDR3 protein. The D gene is left open where the match is weak. Only part of the rows carry a size: once, few, many, or a class if the clone is expanded.

abundance: NA
v_gene: TRBV5-5
len: 15
d_gene: NA
j_gene: TRBJ1-4
CDR3nt: TGTGCCAGCAGCTTGGGCGGGGAACATAATGAAAAACTGTTTTTT
CDR3aa: CASSLGGEHNEKLFF

abundance: NA
v_gene: TRBV19
len: 13
d_gene: TRBD2
j_gene: TRBJ2-3
CDR3nt: TGTGCCAGTAGTTCCCAAGGGCTAGCGGGGGAGTATTTT
CDR3aa: CASSSQGLAGEYF

abundance: few
v_gene: TRBV2
len: 18
d_gene: TRBD2
j_gene: TRBJ2-2
CDR3nt: TGTGCCAGCAGTGAAGCCGGACTAGCGGGACCCATGGGCGGGGAGCTGTTTTTT
CDR3aa: CASSEAGLAGPMGGELFF

abundance: NA
v_gene: TRBV6-5
len: 13
d_gene: NA
j_gene: TRBJ1-1
CDR3nt: TGTGCCAGCAGTTACTCGGCAGGGGATGAAGCTTTCTTT
CDR3aa: CASSYSAGDEAFF

abundance: NA
v_gene: TRBV7-2
len: 14
d_gene: NA
j_gene: TRBJ2-5
CDR3nt: TGTGCCAGCAGCTTAGACGGGGTGCGAGAGACCCAGTACTTC
CDR3aa: CASSLDGVRETQYF

abundance: NA
v_gene: TRBV11-2
len: 15
d_gene: TRBD2
j_gene: TRBJ2-2
CDR3nt: TGTGCCAGCAGCTTAGTTGCGGGGGGGGCCGGGGAGCTGTTTTTT
CDR3aa: CASSLVAGGAGELFF

abundance: NA
v_gene: TRBV2
len: 12
d_gene: NA
j_gene: TRBJ1-1
CDR3nt: TGTGCCAGCAGTGAAGGGACTTGGTCTGGTTTCTTT
CDR3aa: CASSEGTWSGFF

abundance: NA
v_gene: TRBV10-2
len: 16
d_gene: TRBD2
j_gene: TRBJ2-2
CDR3nt: TGCGCCAGCAAAAATGGGTTAGCGGGAGGAACCGGGGAGCTGTTTTTT
CDR3aa: CASKNGLAGGTGELFF

abundance: few
v_gene: TRBV27
len: 17
d_gene: NA
j_gene: TRBJ2-7
CDR3nt: TGTGCCAGCAGTTTATCGGAGGGGACCCGGACCGCATCCGAGCAGTACTTC
CDR3aa: CASSLSEGTRTASEQYF

abundance: NA
v_gene: TRBV19
len: 18
d_gene: NA
j_gene: TRBJ2-7
CDR3nt: TGTGCCAGTAGTATAAGAGCTCGGAGGGCGGCGGTATCCTACGAGCAGTACTTC
CDR3aa: CASSIRARRAAVSYEQYF

abundance: NA
v_gene: TRBV10-2
len: 14
d_gene: TRBD1
j_gene: TRBJ1-5
CDR3nt: TGCGCCAGCAGGAATGACAGGGCCGGTCAGCCCCAGCATTTT
CDR3aa: CASRNDRAGQPQHF

abundance: once
v_gene: TRBV6-5
len: 14
d_gene: TRBD1
j_gene: TRBJ1-2
CDR3nt: TGTGCCAGCAGTTACACGGGACAGGGCTATGGCTACACCTTC
CDR3aa: CASSYTGQGYGYTF

abundance: few
v_gene: TRBV7-2
len: 14
d_gene: TRBD1
j_gene: TRBJ2-7
CDR3nt: TGTGCCAGCAGCCCCGGACAGGGGCGCTACGAGCAGTACTTC
CDR3aa: CASSPGQGRYEQYF

abundance: NA
v_gene: TRBV6-1
len: 15
d_gene: TRBD1
j_gene: TRBJ2-3
CDR3nt: TGTGCCAGCAACGTACGGGACAGGGGGCAAGATACGCAGTATTTT
CDR3aa: CASNVRDRGQDTQYF

abundance: few
v_gene: TRBV9
len: 14
d_gene: NA
j_gene: TRBJ2-2
CDR3nt: TGTGCCAGCAGCGAGACAGGGAACACCGGGGAGCTGTTTTTT
CDR3aa: CASSETGNTGELFF

abundance: NA
v_gene: TRBV9
len: 16
d_gene: TRBD2
j_gene: TRBJ2-5
CDR3nt: TGTGCCAGCAGCGTAGCTGTGGGACTAGCACGAGAGACCCAGTACTTC
CDR3aa: CASSVAVGLARETQYF

abundance: NA
v_gene: TRBV2
len: 14
d_gene: TRBD1
j_gene: TRBJ1-5
CDR3nt: TGTGCCAGCAAGGGGACAGGCCCCAATCAGCCCCAGCATTTT
CDR3aa: CASKGTGPNQPQHF

abundance: NA
v_gene: TRBV2
len: 17
d_gene: TRBD1
j_gene: TRBJ2-7
CDR3nt: TGTGCCAGCGGGGACAGGGGGCAAAAAAGGTTAAGCTACGAGCAGTACTTC
CDR3aa: CASGDRGQKRLSYEQYF

abundance: NA
v_gene: TRBV6-1
len: 13
d_gene: NA
j_gene: TRBJ1-2
CDR3nt: TGTGCCAGCAGCCGAGACAGACTCTATGGCTACACCTTC
CDR3aa: CASSRDRLYGYTF

abundance: NA
v_gene: TRBV5-1
len: 16
d_gene: TRBD1
j_gene: TRBJ2-2
CDR3nt: TGCGCCAGCAGCTTTACGGGACAGGGTAACACCGGGGAGCTGTTTTTT
CDR3aa: CASSFTGQGNTGELFF

abundance: NA
v_gene: TRBV5-4
len: 15
d_gene: TRBD2
j_gene: TRBJ2-3
CDR3nt: TGTGCCAGCAGTGCAGCGGGGGGTAGCACAGATACGCAGTATTTT
CDR3aa: CASSAAGGSTDTQYF

abundance: NA
v_gene: TRBV13
len: 12
d_gene: NA
j_gene: TRBJ1-2
CDR3nt: TGTGCCAGCAGCTTACGAACGGATGGCTACACCTTC
CDR3aa: CASSLRTDGYTF

abundance: few
v_gene: TRBV7-2
len: 16
d_gene: TRBD2
j_gene: TRBJ2-5
CDR3nt: TGTGCCAGCAGCTCGAGACTAGCGGATCATCGGGAGACCCAGTACTTC
CDR3aa: CASSSRLADHRETQYF

abundance: NA
v_gene: TRBV29-1
len: 14
d_gene: TRBD1
j_gene: TRBJ2-3
CDR3nt: TGCAGCGTCCGGTCGGGACAGGGCACAGATACGCAGTATTTT
CDR3aa: CSVRSGQGTDTQYF

abundance: NA
v_gene: TRBV7-3
len: 14
d_gene: TRBD2
j_gene: TRBJ2-1
CDR3nt: TGTGCCAGCAGCCAAAGCGGGGGATACAATGAGCAGTTCTTC
CDR3aa: CASSQSGGYNEQFF

abundance: few
v_gene: TRBV7-9
len: 13
d_gene: NA
j_gene: TRBJ1-3
CDR3nt: TGTGCCAGCAGCGGAGACTCTGGAAACACCATATATTTT
CDR3aa: CASSGDSGNTIYF

abundance: NA
v_gene: TRBV30
len: 13
d_gene: NA
j_gene: TRBJ2-1
CDR3nt: TGTGCCTGGAGTGTTGGGACATTCGGGGAGCAGTTCTTC
CDR3aa: CAWSVGTFGEQFF

abundance: NA
v_gene: TRBV7-9
len: 13
d_gene: NA
j_gene: TRBJ2-7
CDR3nt: TGTGCCAGCAGCTTGAGACAGCCCTACGAGCAGTACTTC
CDR3aa: CASSLRQPYEQYF

abundance: once
v_gene: TRBV5-1
len: 16
d_gene: TRBD2
j_gene: TRBJ2-1
CDR3nt: TGCGCCAGCAGCTCGCTTAGCGGGGGCGCGTACAATGAGCAGTTCTTC
CDR3aa: CASSSLSGGAYNEQFF

abundance: NA
v_gene: TRBV9
len: 15
d_gene: TRBD1
j_gene: TRBJ1-1
CDR3nt: TGTGCCAGCAGCCCACCGACAGGGCCGGACACTGAAGCTTTCTTT
CDR3aa: CASSPPTGPDTEAFF

abundance: NA
v_gene: TRBV9
len: 18
d_gene: TRBD2
j_gene: TRBJ2-5
CDR3nt: TGTGCCAGCAGCGTAGGTCCCAGCGGGGGGGGATACCAAGAGACCCAGTACTTC
CDR3aa: CASSVGPSGGGYQETQYF

abundance: NA
v_gene: TRBV4-3
len: 19
d_gene: TRBD2
j_gene: TRBJ2-7
CDR3nt: TGCGCCAGCAGCCAAGATTGGACTAGCGGGGGGCCGATAGGACGCGAGCAGTACTTC
CDR3aa: CASSQDWTSGGPIGREQYF

abundance: NA
v_gene: TRBV12-1
len: 16
d_gene: NA
j_gene: TRBJ2-7
CDR3nt: TGTGCCAGCAGCTTTCATGGTAGCGGGAGATGGTACGAGCAGTACTTC
CDR3aa: CASSFHGSGRWYEQYF

abundance: once
v_gene: TRBV29-1
len: 14
d_gene: NA
j_gene: TRBJ1-3
CDR3nt: TGCAGCGCTGGAGGGGCGAGCTCTGGAAACACCATATATTTT
CDR3aa: CSAGGASSGNTIYF

abundance: NA
v_gene: TRBV5-1
len: 16
d_gene: TRBD2
j_gene: TRBJ2-2
CDR3nt: TGCGCCAGCAGCTTGGAAGGGACTAGCAACACCGGGGAGCTGTTTTTT
CDR3aa: CASSLEGTSNTGELFF

abundance: once
v_gene: TRBV13
len: 16
d_gene: TRBD2
j_gene: TRBJ2-1
CDR3nt: TGTGCCAGCAGCTGGTTCGGGAGGACCTCCTACAATGAGCAGTTCTTC
CDR3aa: CASSWFGRTSYNEQFF

abundance: NA
v_gene: TRBV6-5
len: 13
d_gene: NA
j_gene: TRBJ2-1
CDR3nt: TGTGCCAGCAGTTACCCAAGGGGGAATGAGCAGTTCTTC
CDR3aa: CASSYPRGNEQFF

abundance: NA
v_gene: TRBV19
len: 17
d_gene: TRBD1
j_gene: TRBJ2-6
CDR3nt: TGTGCCAGTAGTATGGGGACAGGGGCGCAGGGGGCCAACGTCCTGACTTTC
CDR3aa: CASSMGTGAQGANVLTF

abundance: NA
v_gene: TRBV4-1
len: 15
d_gene: NA
j_gene: TRBJ1-1
CDR3nt: TGCGCCAGCAGCCTATCACGGGGAGAGAACACTGAAGCTTTCTTT
CDR3aa: CASSLSRGENTEAFF

abundance: NA
v_gene: TRBV10-2
len: 16
d_gene: TRBD2
j_gene: TRBJ2-2
CDR3nt: TGCGCCAGCAGTGACTTGGCGGGAGATCGGACCGGGGAGCTGTTTTTT
CDR3aa: CASSDLAGDRTGELFF

abundance: few
v_gene: TRBV4-3
len: 15
d_gene: NA
j_gene: TRBJ1-5
CDR3nt: TGCGCCAGCAGCCAAGAGGGGGGGACAAATCAGCCCCAGCATTTT
CDR3aa: CASSQEGGTNQPQHF

abundance: NA
v_gene: TRBV6-5
len: 13
d_gene: NA
j_gene: TRBJ2-5
CDR3nt: TGTGCCAGCAGTTTGACGGCACAGGGGACCCAGTACTTC
CDR3aa: CASSLTAQGTQYF

abundance: NA
v_gene: TRBV7-6
len: 14
d_gene: TRBD2
j_gene: TRBJ2-3
CDR3nt: TGTGCCAGCAGCGTCGGACTAGAGGGAGATACGCAGTATTTT
CDR3aa: CASSVGLEGDTQYF

abundance: NA
v_gene: TRBV7-9
len: 14
d_gene: NA
j_gene: TRBJ1-6
CDR3nt: TGTGCCAGCAGCGCACAAGGGGACTTTTCACCCCTCCACTTT
CDR3aa: CASSAQGDFSPLHF

abundance: NA
v_gene: TRBV13
len: 17
d_gene: NA
j_gene: TRBJ1-6
CDR3nt: TGTGCCAGCAGCCCACCTGGAGGCCCGGCCTTTAGTTCACCCCTCCACTTT
CDR3aa: CASSPPGGPAFSSPLHF

abundance: NA
v_gene: TRBV4-1
len: 15
d_gene: NA
j_gene: TRBJ2-5
CDR3nt: TGCGCCAGCAGCCCCGAAGACAGCCCCCGGGAGACCCAGTACTTC
CDR3aa: CASSPEDSPRETQYF

abundance: NA
v_gene: TRBV7-9
len: 14
d_gene: NA
j_gene: TRBJ1-1
CDR3nt: TGTGCCAGCAGTAAGGGGGATTTGAACACTGAAGCTTTCTTT
CDR3aa: CASSKGDLNTEAFF

abundance: NA
v_gene: TRBV30
len: 14
d_gene: NA
j_gene: TRBJ1-1
CDR3nt: TGTGCCTGGAGTGTAGCCCGCGGGGACACTGAAGCTTTCTTT
CDR3aa: CAWSVARGDTEAFF

abundance: NA
v_gene: TRBV30
len: 12
d_gene: TRBD1
j_gene: TRBJ1-4
CDR3nt: TGTGCCTGCCTCAGGGGGCGGGAAAAACTGTTTTTT
CDR3aa: CACLRGREKLFF

abundance: NA
v_gene: TRBV6-1
len: 15
d_gene: NA
j_gene: TRBJ1-6
CDR3nt: TGTGCCAGCACCGGGGGGGTGTCCTATAATTCACCCCTCCACTTT
CDR3aa: CASTGGVSYNSPLHF

abundance: once
v_gene: TRBV6-1
len: 16
d_gene: NA
j_gene: TRBJ1-6
CDR3nt: TGTGCCAGCAGTGGGGACACTTTCTCCTATAATTCACCCCTCCACTTT
CDR3aa: CASSGDTFSYNSPLHF

abundance: NA
v_gene: TRBV11-2
len: 15
d_gene: TRBD1
j_gene: TRBJ1-1
CDR3nt: TGTGCCAGCAGAACAGGGGCAGGATTGAACACTGAAGCTTTCTTT
CDR3aa: CASRTGAGLNTEAFF

abundance: NA
v_gene: TRBV29-1
len: 13
d_gene: TRBD1
j_gene: TRBJ2-1
CDR3nt: TGCAGCCACCCAGGGGGCTCCTACAATGAGCAGTTCTTC
CDR3aa: CSHPGGSYNEQFF

abundance: NA
v_gene: TRBV5-1
len: 14
d_gene: NA
j_gene: TRBJ1-6
CDR3nt: TGCGCCAGCAGCTTGGAGACAGGCAATTCACCCCTCCACTTT
CDR3aa: CASSLETGNSPLHF

abundance: NA
v_gene: TRBV4-1
len: 14
d_gene: NA
j_gene: TRBJ1-1
CDR3nt: TGCGCCAGCAGCCAAGATCTGGGGGCCGCGAGAGCTTTCTTT
CDR3aa: CASSQDLGAARAFF